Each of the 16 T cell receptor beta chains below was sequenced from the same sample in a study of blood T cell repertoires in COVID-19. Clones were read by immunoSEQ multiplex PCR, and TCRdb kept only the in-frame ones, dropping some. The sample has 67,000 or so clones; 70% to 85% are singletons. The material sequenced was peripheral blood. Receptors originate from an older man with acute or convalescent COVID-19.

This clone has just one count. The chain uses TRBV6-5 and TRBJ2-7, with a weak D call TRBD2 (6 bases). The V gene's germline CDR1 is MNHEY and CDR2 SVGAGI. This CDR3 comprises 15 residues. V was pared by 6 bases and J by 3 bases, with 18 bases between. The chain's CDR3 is CASSQRAGSDYEQYF. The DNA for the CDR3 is TGTGCCAGCAGCCAAAGGGCGGGATCGGACTACGAGCAGTACTTC.

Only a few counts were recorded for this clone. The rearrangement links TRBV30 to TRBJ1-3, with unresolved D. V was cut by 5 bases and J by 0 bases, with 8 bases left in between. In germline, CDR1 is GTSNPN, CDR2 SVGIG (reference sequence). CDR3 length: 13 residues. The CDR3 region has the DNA TGTGCCTGGTCTACTCTCTCTGGAAACACCATATATTTT. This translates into CAWSTLSGNTIYF.

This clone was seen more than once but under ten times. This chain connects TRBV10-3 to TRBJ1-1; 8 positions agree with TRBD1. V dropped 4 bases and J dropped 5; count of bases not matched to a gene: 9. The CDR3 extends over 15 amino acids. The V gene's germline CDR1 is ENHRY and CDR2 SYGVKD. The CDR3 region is CAISGSGQATTEAFF. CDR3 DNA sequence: TGTGCCATCAGTGGGTCGGGACAGGCGACAACTGAAGCTTTCTTT.

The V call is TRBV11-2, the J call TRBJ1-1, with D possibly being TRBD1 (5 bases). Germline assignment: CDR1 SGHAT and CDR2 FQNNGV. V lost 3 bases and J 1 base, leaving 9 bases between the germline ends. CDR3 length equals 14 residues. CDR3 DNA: TGTGCCAGCAGCTTGGGGGGTAAGAACACTGAAGCTTTCTTT. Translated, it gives CASSLGGKNTEAFF.

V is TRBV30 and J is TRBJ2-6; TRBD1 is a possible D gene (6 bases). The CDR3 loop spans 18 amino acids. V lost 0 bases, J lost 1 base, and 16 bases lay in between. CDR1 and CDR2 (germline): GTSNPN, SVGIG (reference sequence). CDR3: CAWSVKRFTGSGANVLTF. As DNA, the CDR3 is TGTGCCTGGAGTGTAAAGAGGTTTACAGGGTCTGGGGCCAACGTCCTGACTTTC.

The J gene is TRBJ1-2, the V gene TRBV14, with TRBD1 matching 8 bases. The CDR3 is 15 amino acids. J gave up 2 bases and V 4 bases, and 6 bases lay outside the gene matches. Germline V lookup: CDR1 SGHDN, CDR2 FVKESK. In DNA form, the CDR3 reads TGTGCCAGCAGCCCTAGGGACAGGACAAACTATGGCTACACCTTC. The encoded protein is CASSPRDRTNYGYTF.

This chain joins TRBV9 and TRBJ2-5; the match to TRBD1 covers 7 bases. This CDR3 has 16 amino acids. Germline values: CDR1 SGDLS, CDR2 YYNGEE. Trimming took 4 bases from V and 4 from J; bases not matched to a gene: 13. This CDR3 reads CASSSPPTGAGETQYF. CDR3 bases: TGTGCCAGCAGCTCACCCCCAACAGGGGCGGGAGAGACCCAGTACTTC. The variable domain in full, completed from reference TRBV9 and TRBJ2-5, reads DSGVTQTPKHLITATGQRVTLRCSPRSGDLSVYWYQQSLDQGLQFLIQYYNGEERAKGNILERFSAQQFPDLHSELNLSSLELGDSALYFCASSSPPTGAGETQYFGPGTRLLVL.

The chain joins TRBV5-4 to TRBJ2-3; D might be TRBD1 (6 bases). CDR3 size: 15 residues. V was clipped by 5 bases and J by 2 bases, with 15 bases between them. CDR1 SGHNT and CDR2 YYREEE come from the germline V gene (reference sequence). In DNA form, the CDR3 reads TGTGCCAGCAGGGGGGCGGTGGGCTACACAGATACGCAGTATTTT. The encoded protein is CASRGAVGYTDTQYF.

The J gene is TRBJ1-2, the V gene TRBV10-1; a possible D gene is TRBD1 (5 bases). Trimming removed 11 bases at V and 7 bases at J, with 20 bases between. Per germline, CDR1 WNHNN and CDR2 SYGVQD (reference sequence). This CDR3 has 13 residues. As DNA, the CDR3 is TGCGCCGCCAGAAGTCGCAGGGTCGCTGGCTACACCTTC. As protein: CAARSRRVAGYTF.

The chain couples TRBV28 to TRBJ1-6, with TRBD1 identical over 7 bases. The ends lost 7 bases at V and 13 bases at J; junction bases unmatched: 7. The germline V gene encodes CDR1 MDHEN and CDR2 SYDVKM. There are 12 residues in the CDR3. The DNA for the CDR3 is TGTGCCAGCAACCTTCCGGACAGGCCCCTCCACTTT. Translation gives CASNLPDRPLHF.

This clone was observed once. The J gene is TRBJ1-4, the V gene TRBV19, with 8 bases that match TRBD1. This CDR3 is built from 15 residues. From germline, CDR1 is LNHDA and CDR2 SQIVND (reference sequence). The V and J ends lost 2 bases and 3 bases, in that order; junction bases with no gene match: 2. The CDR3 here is CASSIRTGPNEKLFF. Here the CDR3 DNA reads TGTGCCAGTAGTATACGGACAGGGCCTAATGAAAAACTGTTTTTT.

For the CDR3, the DNA is TGTGCCAGCAGCCCTACAAGACCGGGACTAGCGACATTCCTCTACGAGCAGTACTTC. Protein: CASSPTRPGLATFLYEQYF. The J gene is TRBJ2-7, the V gene TRBV7-2, with 10 bases that match TRBD2. The V and J ends lost 5 bases and 3 bases, in that order; junction bases with no gene match: 19. The CDR3 consists of 19 residues. Looked up from germline, CDR1 is SGHTA and CDR2 is FQGNSA.

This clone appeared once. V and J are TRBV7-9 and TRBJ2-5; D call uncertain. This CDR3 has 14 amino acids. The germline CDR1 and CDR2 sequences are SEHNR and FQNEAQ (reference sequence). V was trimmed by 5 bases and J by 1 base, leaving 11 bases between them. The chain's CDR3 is CASSLMELQETQYF. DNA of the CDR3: TGTGCCAGCAGCCTCATGGAGCTCCAAGAGACCCAGTACTTC.

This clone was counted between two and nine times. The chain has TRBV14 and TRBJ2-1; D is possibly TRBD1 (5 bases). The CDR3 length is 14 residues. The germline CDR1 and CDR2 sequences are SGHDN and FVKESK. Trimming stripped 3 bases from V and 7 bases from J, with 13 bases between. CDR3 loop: CASSQVQGPNEQFF. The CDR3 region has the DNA TGTGCCAGCAGCCAGGTCCAGGGTCCGAATGAGCAGTTCTTC.

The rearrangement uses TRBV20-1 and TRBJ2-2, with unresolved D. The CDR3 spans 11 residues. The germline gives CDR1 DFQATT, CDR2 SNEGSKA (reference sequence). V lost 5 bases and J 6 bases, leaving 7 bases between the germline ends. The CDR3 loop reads CSAYISGELFF. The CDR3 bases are TGCAGTGCTTACATCTCCGGGGAGCTGTTTTTT.

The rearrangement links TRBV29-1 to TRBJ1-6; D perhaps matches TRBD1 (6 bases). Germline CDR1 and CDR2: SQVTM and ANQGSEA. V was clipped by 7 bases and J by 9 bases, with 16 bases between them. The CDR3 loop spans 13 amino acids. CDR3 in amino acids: CSGSTGSGSPLHF. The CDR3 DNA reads TGCAGCGGATCAACAGGGAGCGGTTCACCCCTCCACTTT.